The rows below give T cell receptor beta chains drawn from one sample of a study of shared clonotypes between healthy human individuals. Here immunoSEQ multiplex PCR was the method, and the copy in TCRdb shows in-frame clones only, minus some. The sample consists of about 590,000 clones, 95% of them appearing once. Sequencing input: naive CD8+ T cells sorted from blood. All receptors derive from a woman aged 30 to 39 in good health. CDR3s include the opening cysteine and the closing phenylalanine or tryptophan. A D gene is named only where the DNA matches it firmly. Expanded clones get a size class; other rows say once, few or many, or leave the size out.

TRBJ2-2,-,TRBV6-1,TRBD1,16,CASSVRDRGDTGELFF,TGTGCCAGCAGTGTGAGGGACAGGGGGGACACCGGGGAGCTGTTTTTT
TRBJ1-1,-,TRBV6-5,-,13,CASSGTVNTEAFF,TGTGCCAGCAGTGGGACCGTGAACACTGAAGCTTTCTTT
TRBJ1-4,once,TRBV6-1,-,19,CASSEISAVKYSENEKLFF,TGTGCCAGCAGTGAAATTTCCGCAGTAAAGTATTCCGAGAATGAAAAACTGTTTTTT
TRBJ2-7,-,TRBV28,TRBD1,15,CASRNNRGYHYEQYF,TGTGCCAGCAGAAACAACAGGGGGTACCACTACGAGCAGTACTTC
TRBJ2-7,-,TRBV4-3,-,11,CASSQFGVRYF,TGCGCCAGCAGCCAATTCGGGGTACGGTACTTC
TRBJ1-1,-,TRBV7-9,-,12,CASSRAGPEAFF,TGTGCCAGCAGTAGAGCCGGTCCTGAAGCTTTCTTT
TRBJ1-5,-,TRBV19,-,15,CASSIQRGFNQPQHF,TGTGCCAGTAGTATACAACGGGGGTTCAATCAGCCCCAGCATTTT
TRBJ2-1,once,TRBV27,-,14,CASSFWGSYNEQFF,TGTGCCAGCAGTTTCTGGGGCTCCTACAATGAGCAGTTCTTC
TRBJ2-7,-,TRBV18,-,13,CASSRDQTYEQYF,TGTGCCAGCTCACGCGACCAAACCTACGAGCAGTACTTC
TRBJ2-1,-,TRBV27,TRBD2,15,CASSILAGGRNEQFF,TGTGCCAGCAGTATACTAGCGGGAGGTAGGAATGAGCAGTTCTTC
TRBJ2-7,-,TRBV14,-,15,CASSQVRGGNYEQYF,TGTGCCAGCAGCCAAGTCAGGGGGGGAAACTACGAGCAGTACTTC
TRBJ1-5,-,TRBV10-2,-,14,CASRDMGSNQPQHF,TGCGCCAGCAGGGATATGGGGAGCAATCAGCCCCAGCATTTT
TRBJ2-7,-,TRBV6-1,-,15,CASSTPRRMDWEQYF,TGTGCCAGCAGTACTCCGAGGAGGATGGACTGGGAGCAGTACTTC
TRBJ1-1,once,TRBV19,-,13,CASSITSGSEAFF,TGTGCCAGTAGTATAACCAGCGGTTCTGAAGCTTTCTTT
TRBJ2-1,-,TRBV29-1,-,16,CSVEATGLRVYNEQFF,TGCAGCGTTGAAGCCACAGGATTGAGGGTTTACAATGAGCAGTTCTTC
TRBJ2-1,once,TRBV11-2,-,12,CASSLAYNEQFF,TGTGCCAGCAGCTTAGCCTACAATGAGCAGTTCTTC
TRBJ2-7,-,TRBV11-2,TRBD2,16,CASSLEGGLGPYEQYF,TGTGCCAGCAGCTTAGAGGGAGGACTAGGCCCCTACGAGCAGTACTTC
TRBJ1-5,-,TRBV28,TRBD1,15,CASSLQGVSAQPQHF,TGTGCCAGCAGTTTGCAGGGGGTTTCGGCTCAGCCCCAGCATTTT
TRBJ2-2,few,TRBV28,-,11,CASSYTGELFF,TGTGCCAGCAGTTACACCGGGGAGCTGTTTTTT
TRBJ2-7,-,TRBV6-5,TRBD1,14,CASSMGTGQNEQYF,TGTGCCAGCAGTATGGGGACAGGGCAAAACGAGCAGTACTTC
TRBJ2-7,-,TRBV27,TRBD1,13,CASSSTGGYEQYF,TGTGCCAGCAGTTCTACAGGGGGCTACGAGCAGTACTTC
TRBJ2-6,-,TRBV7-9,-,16,CASSLEDPPGANVLTF,TGTGCCAGCAGCTTAGAGGACCCCCCTGGGGCCAACGTCCTGACTTTC
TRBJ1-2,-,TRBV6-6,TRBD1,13,CASRTGSDYGYTF,TGTGCCAGCAGGACAGGGAGTGACTATGGCTACACCTTC
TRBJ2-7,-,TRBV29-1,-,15,CSVGQVGTSSYEQYF,TGCAGCGTCGGACAGGTCGGGACTTCTTCCTACGAGCAGTACTTC
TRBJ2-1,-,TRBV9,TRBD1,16,CASSPLTGYPYNEQFF,TGTGCCAGCAGCCCGCTGACAGGGTACCCCTACAATGAGCAGTTCTTC
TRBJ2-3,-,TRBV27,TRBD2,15,CASSPAAGGPDTQYF,TGTGCCAGCAGTCCAGCAGCGGGAGGGCCAGATACGCAGTATTTT
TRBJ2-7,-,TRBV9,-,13,CARRPPPSYEQYF,TGTGCCAGGAGACCACCCCCATCCTACGAGCAGTACTTC
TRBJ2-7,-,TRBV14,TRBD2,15,CASSQEIAGPHEQYF,TGTGCCAGCAGCCAAGAAATAGCGGGCCCCCACGAGCAGTACTTC
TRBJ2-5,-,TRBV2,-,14,CASSEVGAWETQYF,TGTGCCAGCAGTGAGGTGGGGGCTTGGGAGACCCAGTACTTC
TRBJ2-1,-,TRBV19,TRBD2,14,CASSGTSGYNEQFF,TGTGCCAGCTCCGGGACTAGCGGCTACAATGAGCAGTTCTTC
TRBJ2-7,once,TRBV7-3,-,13,CASSLGLGYEQYF,TGTGCCAGCAGCTTAGGACTTGGATACGAGCAGTACTTC
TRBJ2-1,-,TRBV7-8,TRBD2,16,CASSPVLAGGPGEQFF,TGTGCCAGCAGCCCAGTCCTAGCGGGAGGGCCAGGTGAGCAGTTCTTC
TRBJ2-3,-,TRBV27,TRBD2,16,CASSPLTSGSLYTQYF,TGTGCCAGCAGTCCTCTGACTAGCGGGAGTCTGTATACGCAGTATTTT
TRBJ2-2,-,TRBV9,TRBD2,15,CASSGTSGSGGELFF,TGTGCCAGCAGTGGGACTAGCGGGAGTGGCGGGGAGCTGTTTTTT
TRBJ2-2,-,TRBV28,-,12,CASSSYTGELFF,TGTGCCAGCAGTTCTTACACCGGGGAGCTGTTTTTT
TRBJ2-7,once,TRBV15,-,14,CATSRGAGSYEQYF,TGTGCCACCAGCAGAGGGGCGGGATCCTACGAGCAGTACTTC
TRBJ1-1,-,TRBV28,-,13,CASSLLIHTEAFF,TGTGCCAGCAGTTTGCTGATCCACACTGAAGCTTTCTTT
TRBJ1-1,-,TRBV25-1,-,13,CASSELGVGEAFF,TGTGCCAGCAGTGAATTAGGGGTTGGTGAAGCTTTCTTT
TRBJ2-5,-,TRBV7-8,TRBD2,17,CASSLVVREGPGETQYF,TGTGCCAGCAGCTTAGTCGTGCGGGAGGGCCCGGGGGAGACCCAGTACTTC
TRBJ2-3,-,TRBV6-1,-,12,CASVENQYTQYF,TGTGCCAGCGTAGAAAACCAGTATACGCAGTATTTT
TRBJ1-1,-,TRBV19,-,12,CASSAGRTEAFF,TGTGCCAGTAGTGCCGGTCGCACTGAAGCTTTCTTT
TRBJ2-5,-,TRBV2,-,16,CASSEGSWRDQETQYF,TGTGCCAGCAGTGAAGGGTCCTGGAGAGACCAAGAGACCCAGTACTTC
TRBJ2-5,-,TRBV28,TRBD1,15,CATTDPGQGSETQYF,TGTGCCACAACGGACCCTGGACAGGGCTCGGAGACCCAGTACTTC
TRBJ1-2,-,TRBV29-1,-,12,CSVEDPGQGYTF,TGCAGCGTTGAAGATCCGGGTCAGGGCTACACCTTC
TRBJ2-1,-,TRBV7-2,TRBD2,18,CASSLASTIAGGYNEQFF,TGTGCCAGCAGCTTGGCAAGTACCATAGCGGGAGGCTACAATGAGCAGTTCTTC
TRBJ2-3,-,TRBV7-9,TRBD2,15,CASSRSGTSTDTQYF,TGTGCCAGCAGCCGGAGCGGGACCAGCACAGATACGCAGTATTTT
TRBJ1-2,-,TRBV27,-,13,CASSYASGAGYTF,TGTGCCAGCAGTTACGCCTCAGGGGCCGGCTACACCTTC
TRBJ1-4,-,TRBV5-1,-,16,CASSFDRRPTNEKLFF,TGCGCCAGCAGCTTTGATAGGCGCCCAACTAATGAAAAACTGTTTTTT
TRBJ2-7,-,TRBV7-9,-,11,CASSPDYEQYF,TGTGCCAGCAGTCCCGACTACGAGCAGTACTTC
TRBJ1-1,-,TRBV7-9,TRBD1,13,CASSDTGGGGAFF,TGTGCCAGCAGCGACACAGGGGGCGGAGGAGCTTTCTTT
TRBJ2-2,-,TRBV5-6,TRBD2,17,CASSQGLAGGPTGELFF,TGTGCCAGCAGCCAAGGACTAGCGGGAGGTCCCACCGGGGAGCTGTTTTTT
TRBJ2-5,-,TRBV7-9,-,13,CASSWSLGETQYF,TGTGCCAGCAGTTGGAGCTTGGGAGAGACCCAGTACTTC
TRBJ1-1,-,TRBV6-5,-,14,CASSYGGYYTEAFF,TGTGCCAGCAGTTACGGGGGGTATTACACTGAAGCTTTCTTT
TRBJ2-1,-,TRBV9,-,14,CASSDSGFSNEQFF,TGTGCCAGCAGCGACTCAGGGTTTAGTAATGAGCAGTTCTTC
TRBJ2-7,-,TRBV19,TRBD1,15,CASTSTQTGVGEQYF,TGTGCCAGTACCTCAACGCAGACAGGGGTCGGCGAGCAGTACTTC